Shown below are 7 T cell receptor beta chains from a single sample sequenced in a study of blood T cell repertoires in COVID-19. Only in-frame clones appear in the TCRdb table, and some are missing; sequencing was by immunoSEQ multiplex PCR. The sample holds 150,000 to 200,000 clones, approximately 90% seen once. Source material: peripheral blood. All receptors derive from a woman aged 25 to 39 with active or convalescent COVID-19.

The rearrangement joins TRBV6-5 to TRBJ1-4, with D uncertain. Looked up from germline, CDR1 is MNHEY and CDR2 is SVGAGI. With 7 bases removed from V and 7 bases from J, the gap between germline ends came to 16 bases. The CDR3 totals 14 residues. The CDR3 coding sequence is TGTGCCAGCACCGACCGGGTTCAAAGTGAAAAACTGTTTTTT. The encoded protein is CASTDRVQSEKLFF.

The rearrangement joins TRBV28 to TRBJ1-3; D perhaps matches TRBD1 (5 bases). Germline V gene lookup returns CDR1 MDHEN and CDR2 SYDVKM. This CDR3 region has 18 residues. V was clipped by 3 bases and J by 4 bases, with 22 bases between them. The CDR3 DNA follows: TGTGCCAGCAGTTTCCCCATCCCCAGGGAAACTTACGGAAACACCATATATTTT. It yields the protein CASSFPIPRETYGNTIYF.

The CDR3 loop reads CASSSGTNKQYF. The CDR3 nucleotides are TGTGCCAGCAGTTCCGGGACAAATAAGCAGTACTTC. This chain uses TRBV25-1 with TRBJ2-7, with D possibly TRBD1 on 6 matching bases. This CDR3 has 12 amino acids. V shed 5 bases and J shed 8 bases, with 13 bases lying between them. Germline values: CDR1 MGHDK, CDR2 SYGVNS.

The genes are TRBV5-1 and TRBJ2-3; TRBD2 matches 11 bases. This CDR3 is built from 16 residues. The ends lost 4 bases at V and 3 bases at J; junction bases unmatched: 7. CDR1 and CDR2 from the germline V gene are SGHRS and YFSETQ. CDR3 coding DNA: TGCGCCAGCAGCCCGGGACTAGCGGTGGGAACAGATACGCAGTATTTT. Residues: CASSPGLAVGTDTQYF.

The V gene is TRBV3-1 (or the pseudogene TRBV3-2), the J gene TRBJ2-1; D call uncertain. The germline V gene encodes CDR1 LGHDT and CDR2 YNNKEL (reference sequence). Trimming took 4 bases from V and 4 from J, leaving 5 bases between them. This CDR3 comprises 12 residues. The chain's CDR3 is CASSPHYNEQFF. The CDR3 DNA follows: TGTGCCAGCAGCCCCCATTACAATGAGCAGTTCTTC.

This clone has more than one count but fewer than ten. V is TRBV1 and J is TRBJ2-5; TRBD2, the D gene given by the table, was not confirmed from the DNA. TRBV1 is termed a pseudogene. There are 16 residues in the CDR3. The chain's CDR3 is CTSSQENSGGQETQYF. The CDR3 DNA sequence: TGCACCAGCAGCCAAGAGAACAGCGGGGGACAAGAGACCCAGTACTTC.

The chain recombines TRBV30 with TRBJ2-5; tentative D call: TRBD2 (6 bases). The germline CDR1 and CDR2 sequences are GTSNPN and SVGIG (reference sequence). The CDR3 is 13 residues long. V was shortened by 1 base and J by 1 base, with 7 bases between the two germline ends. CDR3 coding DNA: TGTGCCTGGAGTGGGGACTCCCAAGAGACCCAGTACTTC. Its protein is CAWSGDSQETQYF.